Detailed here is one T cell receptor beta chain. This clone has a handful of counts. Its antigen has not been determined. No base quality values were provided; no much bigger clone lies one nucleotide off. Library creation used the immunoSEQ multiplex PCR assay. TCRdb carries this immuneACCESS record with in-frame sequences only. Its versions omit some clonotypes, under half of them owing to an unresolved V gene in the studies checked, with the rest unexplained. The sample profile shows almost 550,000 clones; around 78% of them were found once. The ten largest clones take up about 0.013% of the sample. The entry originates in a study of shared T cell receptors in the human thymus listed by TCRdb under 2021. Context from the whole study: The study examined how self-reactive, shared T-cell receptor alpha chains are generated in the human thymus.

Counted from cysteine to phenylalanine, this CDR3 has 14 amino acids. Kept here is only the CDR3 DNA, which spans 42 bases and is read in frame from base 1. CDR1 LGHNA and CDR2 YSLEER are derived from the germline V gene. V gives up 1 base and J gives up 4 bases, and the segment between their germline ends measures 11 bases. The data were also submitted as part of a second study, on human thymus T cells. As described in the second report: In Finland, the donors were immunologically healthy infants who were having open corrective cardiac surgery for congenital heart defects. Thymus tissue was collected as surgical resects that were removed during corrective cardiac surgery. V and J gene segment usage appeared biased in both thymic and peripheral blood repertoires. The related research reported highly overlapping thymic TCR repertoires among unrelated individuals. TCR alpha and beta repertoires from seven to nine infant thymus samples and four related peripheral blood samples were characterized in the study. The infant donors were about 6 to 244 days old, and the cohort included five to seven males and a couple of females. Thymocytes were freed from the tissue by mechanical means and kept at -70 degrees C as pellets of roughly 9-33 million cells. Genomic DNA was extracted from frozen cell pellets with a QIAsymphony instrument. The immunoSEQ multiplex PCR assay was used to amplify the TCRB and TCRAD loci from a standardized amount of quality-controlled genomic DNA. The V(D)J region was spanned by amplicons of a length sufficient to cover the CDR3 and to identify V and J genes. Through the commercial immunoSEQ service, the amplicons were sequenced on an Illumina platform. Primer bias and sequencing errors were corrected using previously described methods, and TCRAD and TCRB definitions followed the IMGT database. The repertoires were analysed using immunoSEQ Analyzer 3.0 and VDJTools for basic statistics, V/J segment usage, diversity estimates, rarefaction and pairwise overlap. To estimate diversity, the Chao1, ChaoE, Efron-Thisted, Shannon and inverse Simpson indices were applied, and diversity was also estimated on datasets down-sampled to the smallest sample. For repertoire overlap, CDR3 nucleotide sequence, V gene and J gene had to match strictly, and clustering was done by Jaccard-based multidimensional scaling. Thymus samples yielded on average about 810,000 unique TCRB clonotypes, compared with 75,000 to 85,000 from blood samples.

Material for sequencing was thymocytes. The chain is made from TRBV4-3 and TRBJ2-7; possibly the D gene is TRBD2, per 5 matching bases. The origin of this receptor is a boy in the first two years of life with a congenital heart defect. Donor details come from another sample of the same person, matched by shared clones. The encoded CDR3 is CASSQVTSSYEQYF. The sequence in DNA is TGCGCCAGCAGCCAAGTTACTAGTTCGTACGAGCAGTACTTC.